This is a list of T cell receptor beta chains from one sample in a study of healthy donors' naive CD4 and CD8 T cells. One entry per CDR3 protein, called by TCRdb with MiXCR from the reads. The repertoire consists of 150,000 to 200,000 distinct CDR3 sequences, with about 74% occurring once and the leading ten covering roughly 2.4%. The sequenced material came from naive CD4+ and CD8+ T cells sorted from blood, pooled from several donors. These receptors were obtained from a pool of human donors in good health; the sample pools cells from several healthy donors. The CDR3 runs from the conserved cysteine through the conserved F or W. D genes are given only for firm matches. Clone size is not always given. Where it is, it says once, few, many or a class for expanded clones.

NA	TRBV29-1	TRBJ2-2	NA	TGCAGCGGAATGACGGAGAACACCGGGGAGCTGTTTTTT	CSGMTENTGELFF
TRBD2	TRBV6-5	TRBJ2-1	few	TGTGCCAGCAGTTACGGCCTAGCGGGAGTCCACGAGCAGTTCTTC	CASSYGLAGVHEQFF
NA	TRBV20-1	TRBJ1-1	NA	TGCAGCACCAGAACGATTAACACTGAAGCTTTCTTT	CSTRTINTEAFF
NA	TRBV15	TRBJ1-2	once	TGTGCCACCAGCAGAGATCTGTCAGACCACTATGGCTACACCTTC	CATSRDLSDHYGYTF
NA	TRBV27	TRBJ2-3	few	TGTGCCAGCACGGGTGTGACAGGTTTCGCTACGCAGTATTTT	CASTGVTGFATQYF
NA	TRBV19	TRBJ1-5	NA	TGTGCCAGTAGTATCGGGCCGCAGGGGAACTATAGCAATCAGCTCCAGCATTTT	CASSIGPQGNYSNQLQHF
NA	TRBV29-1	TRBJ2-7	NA	TGCAGCGTTGAATTGGCAGAGAGCTCCTACGAGCAGTACTTC	CSVELAESSYEQYF
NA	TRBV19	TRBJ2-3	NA	TGTGCCAGTAGTCCCCGGAGACAGCCGAGCACAGATACGCAGTATTTT	CASSPRRQPSTDTQYF
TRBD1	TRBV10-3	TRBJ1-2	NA	TGTGCCATCACTGCGGTTGGGACAGGGCCCTCGTATGGCTACACCTTC	CAITAVGTGPSYGYTF
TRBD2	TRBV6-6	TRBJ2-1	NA	TGTGCCAGCAGTTACGAGGGAGGGCCGAATGAGCAGTTCTTC	CASSYEGGPNEQFF
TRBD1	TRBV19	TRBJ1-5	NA	TGTGCCACACAGGGGAAAGGCAATCAGCCCCAGCATTTT	CATQGKGNQPQHF
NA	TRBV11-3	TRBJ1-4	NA	TGTGCCAGCAGCTCTCCGTGGGGGCCAAATGAAAAACTGTTTTTT	CASSSPWGPNEKLFF
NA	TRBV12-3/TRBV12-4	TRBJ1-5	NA	TGTGCCAGCAGTTTCCGTGGGGACAATCAGCCCCAGCATTTT	CASSFRGDNQPQHF
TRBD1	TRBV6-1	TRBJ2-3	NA	TGTGCCAGCATGACAGGGATCGGCACAGATACGCAGTATTTT	CASMTGIGTDTQYF
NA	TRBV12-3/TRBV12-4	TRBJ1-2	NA	TGTGCCAGCAGTCCAACACGACAGGCTTATGGCTACACCTTC	CASSPTRQAYGYTF
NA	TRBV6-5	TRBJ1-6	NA	TGTGCCAGCAGTTACGCGGGATCTCGCCGGGGATCAAATTCACCCCTCCACTTT	CASSYAGSRRGSNSPLHF
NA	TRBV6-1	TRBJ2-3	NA	TGTGCCAGCATCCCGCCGCGTGGAGTCTACACAGATACGCAGTATTTT	CASIPPRGVYTDTQYF
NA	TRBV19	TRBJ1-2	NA	TGTGCCAGTAGTATGGAGGGGCCGTGGGGCTACACCTTC	CASSMEGPWGYTF
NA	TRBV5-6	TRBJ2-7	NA	TGTGCCAGCAGCTTGCCCGGGGTCTCCGAGCAGTACTTC	CASSLPGVSEQYF
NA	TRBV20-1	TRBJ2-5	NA	TGCAGTGCTAGAGAGGACCCCGGGGGACAGACCCAGTACTTC	CSAREDPGGQTQYF
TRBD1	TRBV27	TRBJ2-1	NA	TGTGCCAGCAGTTTACGGACAGGGTCCGACAATGAGCAGTTCTTC	CASSLRTGSDNEQFF
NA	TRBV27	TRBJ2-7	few	TGTGCCAGCAGTAGGGCCGGAACCTACGAGCAGTACTTC	CASSRAGTYEQYF